This T cell receptor (beta chain) derives from a study of blood T cell repertoires in COVID-19. Background on the study: The United States, Italy and Spain provided the acute and convalescent COVID-19 samples.

V was pared by 4 bases and J by 4 bases, with 2 bases of the junction left unmatched. The CDR3 is 13 amino acids. The germline V gene has CDR1 SQVTM and CDR2 ANQGSEA. Participants were placed into cohorts based on the clinical history they reported. Before being deemed recovered, Cohort 3 donors had two negative PCRs, clearance, or symptom resolution. Source study methods: Reference gene primers were amplified, and this amplification served to estimate nucleated cell counts. Libraries were prepared by immunoSEQ multiplex PCR; TCRdb keeps only in-frame clonotypes and omits some of them. The DNA was the basis for D and trimming; V, J and clone size are from that table. The table includes 180,000 or so clones, about 80% detected once.

The gene calls are TRBV29-1 and TRBJ2-3, with 10 nucleotides matching TRBD1. The sequence was collected from a man between 35 and 55 years old who had recovered from COVID-19. Sequenced sample: PBMCs or T cells enriched from blood (not recorded which). CDR3 protein: CSVGGQGADTQYF. The CDR3 nucleotides are TGCAGCGTTGGCGGACAGGGGGCAGATACGCAGTATTTT.